This entry is about one TCR beta chain. Its antigen is not known. This specimen comes from a study of cytomegalovirus exposure and HLA in healthy donors. Findings of the study overall: One variant, a missense change in DCLRE1C, was linked in a later analysis to TCR beta V- and J-gene trimming. Data from an earlier analysis indicated that most TCR beta V segments were productive either about 90% or about 30% of the time.

The germline CDR1 and CDR2 sequences are WNHNN and SYGVQD (reference sequence). The CDR3 runs to 13 residues. V lost 3 bases, J lost 0 bases, and 5 bases lay in between. The primer mix had 60 Vbeta and 13 Jbeta primers. The table came from immunoSEQ multiplex PCR; TCRdb's copy has only in-frame clones and leaves some out. The table lists around 170,000 clones, around four fifths of them singletons. The sequence was collected from a woman aged 50 to 65 in good health and CMV-seropositive. The sequenced material came from PBMCs. The chain joins TRBV10-1 to TRBJ1-2; D uncertain. CDR3 in DNA: TGCGCCAGCAGTGACGGAGCTAACTATGGCTACACCTTC. Translating gives CASSDGANYGYTF.